The sequence of this T cell receptor (beta chain) was determined in a study of beta chain features in type 1 diabetes. Study-level points and caveats: Cells that show high TCR expression could be over-represented by cDNA sequencing.

CDR1 SGDLS and CDR2 YYNGEE come from the germline V gene. The CDR3 sequence is 14 residues long. Trimming at V came to 4 bases and at J to 3 bases, leaving 5 bases not matched to a gene. In regard to this clone: Its antigen remains unidentified.

The sequenced template was cDNA made from the entire isolated RNA. Sequencing was performed with immunoSEQ multiplex PCR; in TCRdb, only in-frame clones are kept and a portion is missing. The sample includes roughly 150,000 clones, around 10% of them seen just once. The source material was central memory CD4+ T cells from blood. This TCR came from a man in his late teens or twenties in good health. The chain combines TRBV9 with TRBJ1-2, with TRBD1 matching 8 bases. The CDR3 DNA is TGTGCCAGCAGCCCGGGACAGGAGCACTATGGCTACACCTTC. Encoded protein: CASSPGQEHYGYTF.